Detailed here is one T cell receptor beta chain. Germline CDR1 reads SGDLS; CDR2 reads YYNGEE. The germline V and J ends were trimmed by 3 bases and 2 bases, with 15 bases remaining between them. This CDR3 comprises 16 residues. Preparation of the TCRbeta library used unique molecular identifiers. TCRdb reprocessed the PCR reads with MiXCR, giving one entry per CDR3 protein. Here the sample spans fewer than 150,000 distinct CDR3 sequences, 9.7% being singletons. These data belong to a study of T-cell reconstitution after alpha-beta-depleted transplantation in children. The rearrangement links TRBV9 to TRBJ1-3; D not resolved. This TCR came from a girl younger than two who had a stem cell transplant for combined immunodeficiency, so the T cells may come from the graft donor. This specimen was PBMCs, mostly from graft donor cells, taken 180 days after TCRalphabeta/CD19-depleted stem cell transplant. CDR3 amino acids: CASSEGTAHTGNTIYF. CDR3 in DNA: TGTGCCAGCAGCGAGGGAACAGCGCATACTGGAAACACCATATATTTT.